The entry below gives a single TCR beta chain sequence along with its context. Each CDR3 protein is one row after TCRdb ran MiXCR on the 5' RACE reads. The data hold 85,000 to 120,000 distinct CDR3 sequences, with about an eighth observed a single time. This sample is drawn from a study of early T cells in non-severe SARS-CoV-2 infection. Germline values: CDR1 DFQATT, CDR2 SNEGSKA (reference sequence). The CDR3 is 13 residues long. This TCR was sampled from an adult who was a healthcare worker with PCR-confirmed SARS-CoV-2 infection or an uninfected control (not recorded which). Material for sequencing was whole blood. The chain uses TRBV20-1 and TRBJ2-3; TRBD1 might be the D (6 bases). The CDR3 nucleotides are TGCAGCCCAGGGGCATCAATCACAGATACGCAGTATTTT. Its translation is CSPGASITDTQYF.